One sample yielded the 4 T cell receptor beta chains listed below, sequenced in a study of spatial heterogeneity in lung cancer. The time point is: sample taken at primary tumor resection. The input material, whole RNA from tumor, nontumor lung or frozen PBMC, was sequenced unsorted. TCRdb ran MiXCR on the 5' RACE reads and lists one entry per CDR3 protein. The sample consists of fewer than 20,000 distinct CDR3 sequences, approximately 18% of them appearing once. The material was PBMCs, obtained at surgery. The receptors originated from a male donor with early-stage non-small cell lung cancer.

CDR3 sequence reads: CSATGGGYYGYTF. The CDR3, as DNA: TGCAGTGCTACTGGTGGCGGATACTATGGCTACACCTTC. The gene calls are TRBV20-1 and TRBJ1-2, with no clear D. The length of the CDR3 is 13 residues. V lost 4 bases and J lost 3, with 12 bases in between. Germline CDR1 and CDR2: DFQATT and SNEGSKA (reference sequence).

J is TRBJ2-6 and V is TRBV9; TRBD1 matches 9 bases. CDR1 and CDR2 (germline): SGDLS, YYNGEE. Trimming cost V 0 bases and J 0 bases; bases outside gene matches: 1. The CDR3 totals 17 residues. The DNA for the CDR3 is TGTGCCAGCAGCGTAGGACAGGGGGGCTCTGGGGCCAACGTCCTGACTTTC. Protein product: CASSVGQGGSGANVLTF.

The chain couples TRBV6-2 or TRBV6-3 to TRBJ2-7; D is unresolved. Germline lookup yields CDR1 MNHEY and CDR2 SVGEGT. The V end lost 0 bases, the J end lost 7 bases, and 7 bases lay between the germline ends. This CDR3 is 12 amino acids long. The CDR3 DNA is TGTGCCAGCAGTTACTCGATGGGGGAGCAGTACTTC. Protein product: CASSYSMGEQYF.

This clonotype was seen ten or more times. V and J are TRBV2 and TRBJ2-2, with D possibly matching TRBD2 (5 bases). Germline V gives CDR1 SNHLY, CDR2 FYNNEI. V lost 7 bases and J lost 3, with 12 bases in between. The CDR3 consists of 14 residues. The CDR3, as DNA: TGTGCCAGCACTCTCAAGGGAGACACCGGGGAGCTGTTTTTT. Residues: CASTLKGDTGELFF.